These 20 T cell receptor beta chains were all obtained from the same sample, sequenced in a study of early T cells in non-severe SARS-CoV-2 infection. Using its own MiXCR run on the 5' RACE reads, TCRdb lists one record per CDR3 protein. The sample contains around 70,000 distinct CDR3 sequences, roughly 12% of which appear only once. Material for sequencing was whole blood. The receptors were gathered from an adult who was a healthcare worker with PCR-confirmed SARS-CoV-2 infection or an uninfected control (not recorded which).

This clonotype was detected only a few times. This chain links TRBV5-1 with TRBJ2-2; 11 bases line up with TRBD1. J was trimmed by 0 bases and V by 4 bases; bases with no gene match: 8. CDR3 length: 18 amino acids. Germline CDR1 and CDR2: SGHRS and YFSETQ. The CDR3 DNA follows: TGCGCCAGCAGCGCCGGACAGGGGGCCGCCGCGAACACCGGGGAGCTGTTTTTT. Translated, it gives CASSAGQGAAANTGELFF. Variable domain in full (rest from reference TRBV5-1 and TRBJ2-2): KAGVTQTPRYLIKTRGQQVTLSCSPISGHRSVSWYQQTPGQGLQFLFEYFSETQRNKGNFPGRFSGRQFSNSRSEMNVSTLELGDSALYLCASSAGQGAAANTGELFFGEGSRLTVL.

This clonotype was seen more than once but under ten times. The J gene is TRBJ2-7, the V gene TRBV28; D is ambiguous. Germline lookup yields CDR1 MDHEN and CDR2 SYDVKM. This CDR3 contains 13 residues. With 3 bases removed from V and 4 bases from J, the gap between germline ends came to 10 bases. Here the CDR3 DNA reads TGTGCCAGCAGTTTTCAGAACCTATACGAGCAGTACTTC. The encoded protein is CASSFQNLYEQYF.

This clonotype was counted ten times or more. The V and J genes are TRBV7-2 and TRBJ2-7, with a possible D match to TRBD2 (7 bases). Germline CDR1 reads SGHTA; CDR2 reads FQGNSA. The ends were cut back, 0 bases at V and 2 bases at J, with 14 bases in the middle. This CDR3 is built from 16 residues. The CDR3 bases are TGTGCCAGCAGCTTAGCAGGGGGGGACGGGGCCTACGAGCAGTACTTC. Translated: CASSLAGGDGAYEQYF.

Written as DNA, the CDR3 is TGTGCCAGCAGAGGGGTTCGGGGCGGCACCGGGGAGCTGTTTTTT. Protein product: CASRGVRGGTGELFF. The chain employs TRBV2 and TRBJ2-2; D could derive from TRBD1 or TRBD2 (5 bases each). V was pared by 6 bases and J by 4 bases, with 15 bases between. The CDR3 extends over 15 amino acids. Germline loops: CDR1 SNHLY, CDR2 FYNNEI. Filled out from reference TRBV2 and TRBJ2-2, the complete variable domain reads EPEVTQTPSHQVTQMGQEVILRCVPISNHLYFYWYRQILGQKVEFLVSFYNNEISEKSEIFDDQFSVERPDGSNFTLKIRSTKLEDSAMYFCASRGVRGGTGELFFGEGSRLTVL.

The table lists this clonotype with many counts. This sequence joins TRBV6-4 and TRBJ2-2; D possibly uses TRBD1 or TRBD2 (5 bases each). The CDR3 totals 14 residues. V lost 11 bases and J 5 bases, leaving 18 bases between the germline ends. The germline CDR1 and CDR2 sequences are MRHNA and SNTAGT. This CDR3 is CASKVAEGTGELFF. The CDR3 nucleotides are TGTGCCTCGAAGGTAGCAGAGGGGACCGGGGAGCTGTTTTTT.

This clonotype has at least ten counts. This chain joins TRBV11-2 and TRBJ1-5, with D perhaps matching TRBD1 (5 bases). V shed 5 bases and J shed 2 bases, with 16 bases lying between them. Germline-derived CDR1 and CDR2 are SGHAT and FQNNGV. This CDR3 contains 16 residues. This CDR3 reads CASSLTGTGGNQPQHF. The CDR3 DNA sequence: TGTGCCAGCAGCCTGACCGGGACCGGAGGCAATCAGCCCCAGCATTTT.

This clonotype was picked up one time. This chain joins TRBV20-1 and TRBJ2-7, with 11 bases that match TRBD2. Trimming took 0 bases from V and 2 from J; bases not matched to a gene: 6. Per the germline V gene, CDR1 is DFQATT and CDR2 is SNEGSKA (reference sequence). CDR3 size: 16 residues. The CDR3 DNA reads TGCAGTGCTAGAGATCGGCTAGCGGGAGGCGCCTACGAGCAGTACTTC. This translates into CSARDRLAGGAYEQYF.

The V call is TRBV10-3, the J call TRBJ1-5; possible D gene TRBD1, 6 bases. CDR3 length: 14 residues. Trimming cost V 11 bases and J 4 bases, with 18 bases left between them. CDR1 and CDR2 (germline): ENHRY, SYGVKD. CDR3 bases: TGTGCCTTAGCTTTGGGGGGCCTAAATCAGCCCCAGCATTTT. This translates into CALALGGLNQPQHF.

This clonotype was detected ten times or more. The chain recombines TRBV2 with TRBJ2-5; the D gene is possibly TRBD1 (6 bases). Germline assignment: CDR1 SNHLY and CDR2 FYNNEI. The CDR3 contains 16 residues. V lost 4 bases, J lost 0 bases, and 15 bases lay in between. CDR3 DNA sequence: TGTGCCAGCAGTGGTCGGACAGACCTGGACCAAGAGACCCAGTACTTC. Translation: CASSGRTDLDQETQYF.

The V gene is TRBV7-9, the J gene TRBJ2-3; 9 bases are a match to TRBD1. Germline V lookup: CDR1 SEHNR, CDR2 FQNEAQ (reference sequence). V was pared by 5 bases and J by 5 bases, with 11 bases of the junction left unmatched. The CDR3 runs 16 residues. The DNA of the CDR3 is TGTGCCAGCAGCGGGTACAGGGGGCAGTGGAAAGATACGCAGTATTTT. It translates to CASSGYRGQWKDTQYF.

This clonotype was picked up many times. The chain joins TRBV6-5 to TRBJ1-4, with unresolved D. Looked up from germline, CDR1 is MNHEY and CDR2 is SVGAGI. This CDR3 is 13 amino acids long. Trimming pared 0 bases from V and 8 bases from J, leaving 7 bases between. In DNA form, the CDR3 reads TGTGCCAGCAGTTACTCTTTTGGCGAAAAACTGTTTTTT. This sequence encodes CASSYSFGEKLFF.

In its sample, this clonotype was seen a few times. J is TRBJ2-3 and V is TRBV7-6, with D unclear. The CDR3 has 13 residues. The germline CDR1 and CDR2 sequences are SGHVS and FNYEAQ. The V and J ends lost 5 bases and 2 bases respectively, with 8 bases between them. Written as DNA, the CDR3 is TGTGCCAGCAGCCCGTGGACCACAGATACGCAGTATTTT. Residues: CASSPWTTDTQYF. The full variable domain, with the rest looked up from reference TRBV7-6 and TRBJ2-3, is GAGVSQSPRYKVTKRGQDVALRCDPISGHVSLYWYRQALGQGPEFLTYFNYEAQQDKSGLPNDRFSAERPEGSISTLTIQRTEQRDSAMYRCASSPWTTDTQYFGPGTRLTVL.

This clonotype was observed at least ten times. The rearrangement links TRBV19 to TRBJ2-3, with TRBD1 matching 10 bases. Germline V gene lookup returns CDR1 LNHDA and CDR2 SQIVND (reference sequence). The CDR3 sequence is 16 residues long. The trim removed 5 bases at V and 4 bases at J, leaving 9 bases unmatched. DNA of the CDR3: TGTGCCAGTAGTCTATTTGGGACAGGGGATTCAGATACGCAGTATTTT. Encoded protein: CASSLFGTGDSDTQYF. Full variable domain (outside the CDR3, taken from reference TRBV19 and TRBJ2-3): DGGITQSPKYLFRKEGQNVTLSCEQNLNHDAMYWYRQDPGQGLRLIYYSQIVNDFQKGDIAEGYSVSREKKESFPLTVTSAQKNPTAFYLCASSLFGTGDSDTQYFGPGTRLTVL.

The rearrangement joins TRBV11-2 to TRBJ2-7; D might be TRBD2 (5 bases). The length of the CDR3 is 12 residues. V gave up 2 bases and J gave up 7 bases, with 9 bases separating them. Germline V CDR1 and CDR2: SGHAT, FQNNGV. CDR3 sequence: CASSLQSGEQYF. CDR3 DNA sequence: TGTGCCAGCAGCTTACAGTCGGGGGAGCAGTACTTC.

This clonotype was seen a few times. The rearrangement joins TRBV5-1 to TRBJ1-4, with D possibly being TRBD1 (6 bases). The CDR3 sequence is 15 residues long. The germline V gene encodes CDR1 SGHRS and CDR2 YFSETQ. With 4 bases removed from V and 0 bases from J, the gap between germline ends came to 10 bases. CDR3 sequence (DNA): TGCGCCAGCAGCCGGCACAGGGCAACTAATGAAAAACTGTTTTTT. This sequence encodes CASSRHRATNEKLFF.

The chain is built from TRBV20-1 and TRBJ1-6, with a weak D call TRBD1 (5 bases). Looked up from germline, CDR1 is DFQATT and CDR2 is SNEGSKA (reference sequence). The CDR3 runs to 13 residues. Trimming pared 2 bases from V and 12 bases from J, leaving 14 bases between. The CDR3 bases are TGCAGTGCTAGACCTACCGCAGGGAAACCCCTCCACTTT. It encodes CSARPTAGKPLHF.

This clonotype came up many times. V and J are TRBV29-1 and TRBJ2-2; unclear D gene. V lost 1 base, J lost 7 bases, and 10 bases lay in between. The CDR3 has 13 amino acids. In germline, CDR1 is SQVTM, CDR2 ANQGSEA. For the CDR3, the DNA is TGCAGCGTTGAAGGCAGGCGTGGCGGGGAGCTGTTTTTT. Encoded protein: CSVEGRRGGELFF.

This clonotype was recorded at least ten times. V is TRBV29-1 and J is TRBJ2-7; D unresolved. This CDR3 contains 13 residues. Trimming took 4 bases from V and 1 from J, leaving 11 bases between them. The V gene's germline CDR1 is SQVTM and CDR2 ANQGSEA. The CDR3 DNA reads TGCAGCGTTGTTCCTTCGTCATCCTACGAGCAGTACTTC. This sequence encodes CSVVPSSSYEQYF.

There are a few counts of this clonotype. This chain links TRBV2 with TRBJ2-5; 9 nucleotides agree with TRBD2. The V and J ends lost 3 bases and 4 bases, in that order; junction bases with no gene match: 3. The length of the CDR3 is 14 residues. CDR1 is SNHLY and CDR2 is FYNNEI in the germline V gene. The CDR3 DNA reads as TGTGCCAGCAGTGAGCAACTAGCGGGAGAGACCCAGTACTTC. Translated: CASSEQLAGETQYF. Complete variable domain (other parts from reference TRBV2 and TRBJ2-5): EPEVTQTPSHQVTQMGQEVILRCVPISNHLYFYWYRQILGQKVEFLVSFYNNEISEKSEIFDDQFSVERPDGSNFTLKIRSTKLEDSAMYFCASSEQLAGETQYFGPGTRLLVL.

This clonotype was observed at least ten times. The chain joins TRBV21-1 to TRBJ2-5; TRBD1 is taken as the D call from the table, unchecked against the DNA. TRBV21-1 is marked as a pseudogene. The CDR3 has 13 amino acids. CDR3 sequence: CASSVRDPAAQYF. The CDR3 bases are TGTGCCAGCAGCGTCCGGGACCCCGCGGCCCAGTACTTC.